These 21 T cell receptor beta chains were all obtained from the same sample, sequenced in a study of tissue T cells after allogeneic stem cell transplantation. The assay was immunoSEQ multiplex PCR, and TCRdb's table has in-frame clones only and misses some. The sample records over 5,500 clones, around 50% being singletons. As to time point: mouse harvest day 7 after allogeneic transplant. The graft held 10^6 splenic CD5+ T cells and 10^7 T-cell-depleted bone marrow cells. The sample was gut tissue. Receptor source: a female BALB/c mouse given C57BL/6 T cells with graft-versus-host disease after an allogeneic hematopoietic cell transplant.

With regard to this clone: Mouse gene names apply. The read falls 1 residue short of the CDR3 end, and the missing part is taken from the germline J gene. V gene TRBV3 combines with J gene TRBJ2-1; 10 nucleotides agree with TRBD2. This CDR3 spans 15 amino acids. Germline lookup yields CDR1 SNHLY and CDR2 FYNGKV (reference sequence). The V segment lost 5 bases and the J segment 7 bases; nucleotides outside the gene matches: 8. The sequenced CDR3 bases are TGTGCCAGCAGCCCCAGACTGGGGGGAACGGCTGAGCAGTTC. Translation: CASSPRLGGTAEQF. The whole CDR3 sequence reads CASSPRLGGTAEQFF.

Turning to this clone: The gene names given are mouse names. The observed sequence ends 1 residue before the CDR3 terminus, with the missing tail filled in from the germline J gene. This rearrangement joins TRBV5 to TRBJ2-1, with D perhaps matching TRBD2 (6 bases). This CDR3 contains 15 residues. Germline loops: CDR1 LGHNA, CDR2 YNLKQL (reference sequence). The V and J ends lost 0 bases and 3 bases respectively, with 9 bases between them. The DNA read from the CDR3 is TGTGCCAGCAGCCAAGACTGGGGCCTCTATGCTGAGCAGTTC. Translation: CASSQDWGLYAEQF. The whole CDR3 protein is CASSQDWGLYAEQFF.

About this clone: Here the gene names and germline are mouse. The read comes to an end 1 residue before the CDR3 does, leaving the germline J gene to fill in the end. This chain uses TRBV26 with TRBJ1-1; D gene uncertain. This CDR3 region has 11 residues. CDR1 KGHPV and CDR2 FQNQEV come from the germline V gene (reference sequence). Trimming cost V 7 bases and J 3 bases, with 6 bases left between them. The CDR3 DNA, read in part, is TGTGCCAGCAATCGGGACACAGAAGTCTTC. It codes for CASNRDTEVF. The entire CDR3 protein reads CASNRDTEVFF. The whole variable domain, filled in from reference TRBV26 and TRBJ1-1, reads NSKVIQTPRYLVKGQGQKAKMRCIPEKGHPVVFWYQQNKNNEFKFLINFQNQEVLQQIDMTEKRFSAECPSNSPCSLEIQSSEAGDSALYLCASNRDTEVFFGKGTRLTVV.

Concerning this clone itself: The germline and genes are mouse ones. The sequenced fragment ends 1 residue before the CDR3 boundary, so the rest is inferred from the germline J gene. V and J are TRBV3 and TRBJ2-4; 8 nucleotides match TRBD2. This CDR3 region has 13 residues. The germline V gene encodes CDR1 SNHLY and CDR2 FYNGKV (reference sequence). The trim removed 5 bases at V and 4 bases at J, leaving 2 bases unmatched. The sequenced CDR3 bases are TGTGCCAGCAGCGGACTGGGAGAAAACACCTTGTAC. Translation gives CASSGLGENTLY. In full, the CDR3 is CASSGLGENTLYF.

This clone has only one observation. Here the gene names and germline are mouse. The read halts 1 residue ahead of the CDR3 end, with the missing end drawn from the germline J gene. This sequence joins TRBV3 and TRBJ1-6; D gene unclear. TRBJ1-6 is an ORF, with its function uncertain. Germline V gene lookup returns CDR1 SNHLY and CDR2 FYNGKV (reference sequence). With 1 base removed from V and 5 bases from J, the gap between germline ends came to 3 bases. This CDR3 contains 13 residues. CDR3 sequence: CASSLGNNSPLYF. Partial CDR3 DNA: TGTGCCAGCAGCTTAGGAAATAATTCGCCCCTCTAC.

Note on this clone: Gene names refer to mouse genes. The read halts 1 residue ahead of the CDR3 end, with the missing end drawn from the germline J gene. This chain links TRBV3 with TRBJ1-1, with TRBD1 matching 7 bases. CDR1 and CDR2 from the germline V gene are SNHLY and FYNGKV (reference sequence). Trimming removed 8 bases from V and 0 bases from J; junction bases left unmatched: 0. The CDR3 runs to 12 residues. The CDR3 sequence: CASGQANTEVFF. The part of the CDR3 DNA that was read is TGTGCCAGCGGACAGGCAAACACAGAAGTCTTC.

This clone occurred a few times. Gene names denote mouse genes. The sequence runs out 1 residue before the end of the CDR3; the remainder is reconstructed from the germline J gene. This sequence joins TRBV26 and TRBJ1-3, with 9 bases aligning to TRBD1. This CDR3 is built from 14 residues. J was trimmed by 3 bases and V by 6 bases; bases with no gene match: 3. Germline V gives CDR1 KGHPV, CDR2 FQNQEV (reference sequence). CDR3: CASSRDRDGNTLYF. CDR3 bases read: TGTGCCAGCAGCCGGGACAGGGATGGAAATACGCTCTAT.

This clone was detected only once. Genes here carry mouse names. From the germline J gene comes the end of the CDR3, since the read stops 1 residue before it. The V and J genes are TRBV12-2 and TRBJ2-5; unclear D gene. This CDR3 contains 13 residues. V was cut by 2 bases and J by 0 bases, with 5 bases left in between. Germline lookup yields CDR1 SGHLS and CDR2 HYDKME. CDR3 DNA, as far as it was read: TGTGCCAGCTCTCCAATTAACCAAGACACCCAGTAC. This encodes CASSPINQDTQY. The CDR3 as a whole reads CASSPINQDTQYF.

Details on this clone: Mouse gene names and germline throughout. The read comes to an end 1 residue before the CDR3 does, leaving the germline J gene to fill in the end. The chain links TRBV23 to TRBJ1-1; the D call of TRBD1 is as the table states it, not checked on the DNA. Germline V CDR1 and CDR2: KGHTA, FQNQQP. This CDR3 has 14 residues. The CDR3 DNA, read in part, is TGCTCCAGCAGCCTCGGGACAGGGAACACAGAAGTCTTC. Translated: CSSSLGTGNTEVF. The whole CDR3 reads CSSSLGTGNTEVFF.

This clone is large. The genes are named according to mouse. Read coverage stops 1 residue before the CDR3 terminus; the germline J gene supplies the remainder. The rearrangement joins TRBV12-1 to TRBJ2-7; tentative D call: TRBD1 (6 bases). The CDR3 length is 13 residues. V gave up 0 bases and J gave up 4 bases, with 9 bases separating them. In germline, CDR1 is SGHSN, CDR2 HYEKVE. The covered CDR3 bases are TGTGCCAGCTCTCTCGCGCAGGGGTATGAACAGTAC. This gives the protein CASSLAQGYEQY. The full-length CDR3 reads as CASSLAQGYEQYF.

Comments on this clone: The germline and genes are mouse ones. From the germline J gene comes the end of the CDR3, since the read stops 1 residue before it. The V gene is TRBV12-1, the J gene TRBJ2-3; 10 bases agree with TRBD2. The CDR3 has 16 residues. Germline V gene sequence: CDR1 SGHSN, CDR2 HYEKVE. J was trimmed by 1 base and V by 0 bases; bases with no gene match: 3. The part of the CDR3 DNA that was read is TGTGCCAGCTCTCTCCGGACTGGGGGAGGTGCAGAAACGCTGTAT. Encoded protein: CASSLRTGGGAETLY. The full CDR3 sequence reads CASSLRTGGGAETLYF.

Regarding this clone: The genes and germline here are from mouse. The CDR3 end falls 1 residue outside the read, so it is completed with the germline J gene. The rearrangement links TRBV16 to TRBJ2-1, with TRBD1 matching 7 bases. The CDR3 is made up of 14 amino acids. The germline V gene encodes CDR1 SGHSA and CDR2 FRNQAP. V was clipped by 0 bases and J by 5 bases; unmatched bases: 1. Here the CDR3 reads CASSLDRGNAEQFF. Incomplete CDR3 DNA: TGTGCAAGCAGCTTAGACAGGGGGAATGCTGAGCAGTTC.

This clone turned up a few times. Gene names refer to mouse genes. The read ends 1 residue before the CDR3 terminus; that terminus is restored from the germline J gene. This chain links TRBV26 with TRBJ1-4, with unresolved D. Trimming took 2 bases from V and 4 from J, leaving 5 bases between them. Germline V gene sequence: CDR1 KGHPV, CDR2 FQNQEV (reference sequence). The CDR3 sequence is 13 residues long. The part of the CDR3 DNA that was read is TGTGCCAGCAGTCTGAACAGCAACGAAAGATTATTT. This translates into CASSLNSNERLF. The full CDR3 protein reads CASSLNSNERLFF.

This clone has only a few counts. Gene names are the mouse ones. The observed sequence ends 1 residue before the CDR3 terminus, with the missing tail filled in from the germline J gene. The chain links TRBV26 to TRBJ1-2; no clear D. CDR1 and CDR2 (germline): KGHPV, FQNQEV (reference sequence). The CDR3 is 13 residues long. V was pared by 0 bases and J by 4 bases, with 6 bases between. CDR3 residues: CASSLSGFSDYTF. The part of the CDR3 DNA that was read is TGTGCCAGCAGTCTGTCGGGGTTCTCCGACTACACC.

The sample holds a few counts of this clone. Mouse names are used for the genes. The CDR3 extends 1 residue past the end of the read, so its final part is completed from the germline J gene. The chain couples TRBV26 to TRBJ1-2; D not resolved. The ends were cut back, 7 bases at V and 0 bases at J, with 6 bases in the middle. CDR3 length equals 12 residues. The germline V gene has CDR1 KGHPV and CDR2 FQNQEV (reference sequence). CDR3 sequence: CASNVANSDYTF. The CDR3 bases that were read are TGTGCCAGCAATGTCGCAAACTCCGACTACACC.

With respect to this clone: Gene names and germline refer to mouse. The CDR3 is cut off 1 residue early in the read; its end comes from the germline J gene. The chain recombines TRBV26 with TRBJ2-7; 10 nucleotides match TRBD1. Unmatched junction bases numbered 5, after V lost 8 bases and J lost 4 bases. CDR1 and CDR2 from the germline V gene are KGHPV and FQNQEV (reference sequence). This CDR3 spans 13 amino acids. CDR3 in amino acids: CASYRDRGYEQYF. The part of the CDR3 DNA that was read is TGTGCCAGCTACCGGGACAGGGGTTATGAACAGTAC.

A word on this clone: Gene names and germline refer to mouse. CDR3 in amino acids: CASSLGGGRGEQYF. The sequenced part of the CDR3 DNA is TGTGCCAGCAGCTTAGGTGGGGGGAGAGGTGAACAGTAC. The chain combines TRBV3 with TRBJ2-7, with 7 bases that match TRBD2. The CDR3 goes on 1 residue after the read ends, and that part is filled in from the germline J gene. V was clipped by 1 base and J by 6 bases; unmatched bases: 6. The CDR3 loop spans 14 amino acids. The germline V gene encodes CDR1 SNHLY and CDR2 FYNGKV (reference sequence).

This clone was recorded only once. The germline and genes are mouse ones. With the read ending 1 residue before the CDR3 end, the germline J gene is used to fill in that end. The rearrangement joins TRBV31 to TRBJ2-5; possibly TRBD2 for D (7 bases). The germline V gene encodes CDR1 GKSSPN and CDR2 SITVG. The V gene lost 0 bases and the J gene lost 0 bases, with 13 bases spanning the gap. This CDR3 spans 16 amino acids. The chain's CDR3 is CAWSLGGGTNQDTQYF. Partial CDR3 DNA: TGTGCCTGGAGTCTAGGGGGGGGAACTAACCAAGACACCCAGTAC. The full variable domain, its missing parts supplied by reference TRBV31 and TRBJ2-5, is AQTIHQWPVAEIKAVGSPLSLGCTIKGKSSPNLYWYWQATGGTLQQLFYSITVGQVESVVQLNLSASRPKDDQFILSTEKLLLSHSGFYLCAWSLGGGTNQDTQYFGPGTRLLVL.

Comments on this clone: Germline and genes here are mouse. The CDR3 end lies 1 residue beyond the end of the read and is filled in from the germline J gene. This chain connects TRBV3 to TRBJ1-5; D gene uncertain. The CDR3 covers 13 residues. Germline lookup yields CDR1 SNHLY and CDR2 FYNGKV (reference sequence). V was cut by 4 bases and J by 1 base, with 5 bases left in between. CDR3 loop: CASSSGNNQAPLF. The covered CDR3 bases are TGTGCCAGCAGCTCGGGAAACAACCAGGCTCCGCTT.

This clone occurred a few times. Genes and germline come from the mouse. Coverage ceases 1 residue before the CDR3 finishes, and the germline J gene fills in the end. The chain carries TRBV26 and TRBJ1-4; the D gene is possibly TRBD1 (5 bases). Trimming removed 7 bases from V and 3 bases from J, with 6 bases in between. The CDR3 runs 12 residues. The germline V gene encodes CDR1 KGHPV and CDR2 FQNQEV (reference sequence). The CDR3 sequence is CASTRANERLFF. The CDR3 DNA, read in part, is TGTGCCAGCACCAGGGCCAACGAAAGATTATTT.

Of note for this clone: Here the gene names and germline are mouse. The CDR3 end falls 1 residue outside the read, so it is completed with the germline J gene. V and J are TRBV3 and TRBJ2-2, with TRBD2 matching 10 bases. This CDR3 is built from 16 residues. In germline, CDR1 is SNHLY, CDR2 FYNGKV (reference sequence). V lost 5 bases, J lost 4 bases, and 7 bases stayed unmatched. The sequenced CDR3 bases are TGTGCCAGCAGCCGACTGGGGGGCCCAAGCACCGGGCAGCTCTAC. It encodes CASSRLGGPSTGQLY. The whole CDR3 region reads CASSRLGGPSTGQLYF.